The clone carrying this TCR beta chain was seen more than once but under ten times. The source of the sample is a study of T cells in Graves' hyperthyroidism and ophthalmopathy. Germline V gene data show CDR1 as LGHNA and CDR2 as YNFKEQ. This CDR3 is built from 15 residues. Deletions cut 4 bases from V and 0 bases from J, with 10 bases between. What was amplified from RNA transcripts were TCR beta CDR3 regions. The TCR CDR3 was amplified in a first-round RT-PCR using the HTBI primer set. Each CDR3 protein is one row after TCRdb ran MiXCR on the multiplex PCR reads. This table holds 500,000 to 550,000 distinct CDR3 sequences, under 25% found once.

J is TRBJ1-5 and V is TRBV4-2; the D is unclear. Material for sequencing was blood. The receptor comes from a man between 18 and 29 years old with Graves' hyperthyroidism. CDR3 DNA sequence: TGTGCCAGCAGCCTCGAACCATATAGCAATCAGCCCCAGCATTTT. Translating it yields CASSLEPYSNQPQHF.